One sample yielded the 16 T cell receptor beta chains listed below, sequenced in a study of cytotoxic CD8 clonotypes in ibrutinib-treated CLL. The method was immunoSEQ multiplex PCR; TCRdb's version includes in-frame clones alone and lacks a portion of them. The table records tens of thousands of clones, 70% of them present only once. The sequenced sample was PBMCs, obtained at disease progression, from a patient treated with ibrutinib. These receptor sequences come from a human donor with chronic lymphocytic leukemia.

Of note for this clone: An end of the junction does not agree with germline; a read error may underlie this. V and J are TRBV6-4 and TRBJ2-7; D may be TRBD1 or TRBD2 (5 bases each). The germline V gene has CDR1 MRHNA and CDR2 SNTAGT. The CDR3 runs 15 residues. In nucleotides, the CDR3 is TGTGCCAGCAGTTACTCGAAAGGGACCTCCTACGAGCAGTACTTC. Its translation is CASSYSKGTSYEQYF.

V usage is TRBV15 and J usage is TRBJ1-1, with TRBD1 matching 7 bases. CDR1 LNHNV and CDR2 YYDKDF come from the germline V gene (reference sequence). The ends lost 0 bases at V and 4 bases at J; junction bases unmatched: 11. The CDR3 loop spans 17 amino acids. CDR3 coding DNA: TGTGCCACCAGCAGAGAGGCTTACAGGGGTTTGGCCACTGAAGCTTTCTTT. Protein: CATSREAYRGLATEAFF.

The chain has TRBV30 and TRBJ2-3; D is unclear. The CDR3 runs to 16 residues. Trimming pared 0 bases from V and 3 bases from J, leaving 16 bases between. Germline V CDR1 and CDR2: GTSNPN, SVGIG (reference sequence). CDR3 coding DNA: TGTGCCTGGAGTGTACTGTCCGGTACCTTTACAGATACGCAGTATTTT. Protein sequence: CAWSVLSGTFTDTQYF.

J is TRBJ2-5 and V is TRBV6-4, with D perhaps matching TRBD1 or TRBD2 (6 bases each). V lost 3 bases and J 3 bases, leaving 17 bases between the germline ends. This CDR3 contains 16 residues. Per germline, CDR1 MRHNA and CDR2 SNTAGT. CDR3 sequence: CASSEAAGGGKETQYF. In DNA form, the CDR3 reads TGTGCCAGCAGTGAGGCGGCAGGAGGGGGGAAAGAGACCCAGTACTTC.

This clone was seen only a few times. This chain uses TRBV4-1 with TRBJ1-1; D gene uncertain. CDR3 length: 10 residues. Germline V gives CDR1 MGHRA, CDR2 YSYEKL. Trimming cost V 2 bases and J 7 bases, with 2 bases left between them. CDR3 nucleotides: TGCGCCAGCAGCCAAAATGAAGCTTTCTTT. This sequence encodes CASSQNEAFF.

This clone was seen a handful of times. V and J are TRBV2 and TRBJ2-7; D is unresolved. The germline CDR1 and CDR2 sequences are SNHLY and FYNNEI. CDR3 length equals 13 residues. V was clipped by 7 bases and J by 6 bases, with 16 bases between them. The CDR3 loop reads CASTLGRFGEQYF. The DNA for the CDR3 is TGTGCCAGCACCTTAGGCAGGTTCGGCGAGCAGTACTTC.

V usage is TRBV19 and J usage is TRBJ2-7, with 14 positions matching TRBD2. Germline CDR1 LNHDA, CDR2 SQIVND (reference sequence). The CDR3 spans 15 residues. With V trimmed by 5 bases and J by 5 bases, 5 bases remained unmatched. The DNA for the CDR3 is TGTGCCAGTAGTCGGACTAGCGGGAGGTTACACGAGCAGTACTTC. The encoded protein is CASSRTSGRLHEQYF.

The chain joins TRBV25-1 to TRBJ2-1; the D gene is possibly TRBD2 (5 bases). This CDR3 has 14 amino acids. Trimming pared 3 bases from V and 6 bases from J, leaving 12 bases between. From germline, CDR1 is MGHDK and CDR2 SYGVNS. CDR3 in amino acids: CASSDFRAGNEQFF. The CDR3 region has the DNA TGTGCCAGCAGTGATTTCCGGGCGGGCAATGAGCAGTTCTTC.

This chain connects TRBV5-4 to TRBJ2-3; 7 bases fit TRBD2. Trimming cost V 0 bases and J 1 base; bases outside gene matches: 8. The CDR3 has 17 residues. CDR1 and CDR2 (germline): SGHNT, YYREEE (reference sequence). This chain's CDR3 is CASSLEVAGAGTDTQYF. The CDR3, as DNA: TGTGCCAGCAGCTTGGAGGTCGCGGGAGCAGGCACAGATACGCAGTATTTT.

This clone was seen a few times. The V call is TRBV21-1, the J call TRBJ2-2. TRBV21-1 is annotated as a pseudogene. This CDR3 comprises 18 residues. The CDR3 loop is CASSNQPTGSGDTGELFF. The CDR3 coding sequence is TGTGCCAGCAGCAATCAGCCGACAGGCTCGGGAGACACCGGGGAGCTGTTTTTT.

The chain couples TRBV25-1 to TRBJ2-2, with 7 bases aligning to TRBD2. CDR3 length equals 15 residues. Per the germline V gene, CDR1 is MGHDK and CDR2 is SYGVNS. The ends lost 1 base at V and 6 bases at J; junction bases unmatched: 5. The CDR3 coding sequence is TGTGCCAGCAGTGAATCTGGGGGGGTGCCCGGGGAGCTGTTTTTT. This encodes CASSESGGVPGELFF.

The V gene is TRBV4-1, the J gene TRBJ1-2; D unresolved. The germline V gene has CDR1 MGHRA and CDR2 YSYEKL. The CDR3 sequence is 15 residues long. Between the trimmed V and J ends, which lost 0 bases and 4 bases, there was a span of 12 bases. The CDR3 protein is CASSQDRGIGYGYTF. CDR3 sequence (DNA): TGCGCCAGCAGCCAAGATCGGGGAATCGGCTATGGCTACACCTTC.

This sequence joins TRBV27 and TRBJ2-1; tentatively, D is TRBD1 (5 bases). Trimming pared 5 bases from V and 3 bases from J, leaving 11 bases between. The CDR3 has 14 residues. CDR1 MNHEY and CDR2 SMNVEV come from the germline V gene (reference sequence). The CDR3 DNA is TGTGCCAGCAGTACGACAGCCCTCTACAATGAGCAGTTCTTC. Amino acid sequence: CASSTTALYNEQFF.

The rearrangement links TRBV5-1 to TRBJ2-3; TRBD2 aligns across 8 bases. The V segment lost 2 bases and the J segment 2 bases; nucleotides outside the gene matches: 7. The V gene's germline CDR1 is SGHRS and CDR2 YFSETQ. CDR3 length: 16 amino acids. The CDR3 sequence: CASSLSIAGNTDTQYF. The CDR3 DNA sequence: TGCGCCAGCAGCTTATCGATAGCGGGAAACACAGATACGCAGTATTTT.

There are a few counts of this clone. This chain uses TRBV28 with TRBJ1-1; TRBD1 is a possible D gene (5 bases). The CDR3 contains 12 residues. V was pared by 3 bases and J by 4 bases, with 6 bases between. The germline V gene encodes CDR1 MDHEN and CDR2 SYDVKM. The CDR3 protein is CASSFGGTEAFF. The CDR3 region has the DNA TGTGCCAGCAGTTTTGGGGGCACTGAAGCTTTCTTT.

This clone was seen only a few times. The chain has TRBV19 and TRBJ1-2; a weak D match, TRBD1 (6 bases). V was trimmed by 1 base and J by 1 base, leaving 10 bases between them. The CDR3 spans 15 residues. Germline V gene lookup returns CDR1 LNHDA and CDR2 SQIVND (reference sequence). The CDR3 sequence: CASSIVGQHNYGYTF. The DNA of the CDR3 is TGTGCCAGTAGTATAGTGGGACAACATAACTATGGCTACACCTTC. The full variable domain, its missing parts supplied by reference TRBV19 and TRBJ1-2, is DGGITQSPKYLFRKEGQNVTLSCEQNLNHDAMYWYRQDPGQGLRLIYYSQIVNDFQKGDIAEGYSVSREKKESFPLTVTSAQKNPTAFYLCASSIVGQHNYGYTFGSGTRLTVV.